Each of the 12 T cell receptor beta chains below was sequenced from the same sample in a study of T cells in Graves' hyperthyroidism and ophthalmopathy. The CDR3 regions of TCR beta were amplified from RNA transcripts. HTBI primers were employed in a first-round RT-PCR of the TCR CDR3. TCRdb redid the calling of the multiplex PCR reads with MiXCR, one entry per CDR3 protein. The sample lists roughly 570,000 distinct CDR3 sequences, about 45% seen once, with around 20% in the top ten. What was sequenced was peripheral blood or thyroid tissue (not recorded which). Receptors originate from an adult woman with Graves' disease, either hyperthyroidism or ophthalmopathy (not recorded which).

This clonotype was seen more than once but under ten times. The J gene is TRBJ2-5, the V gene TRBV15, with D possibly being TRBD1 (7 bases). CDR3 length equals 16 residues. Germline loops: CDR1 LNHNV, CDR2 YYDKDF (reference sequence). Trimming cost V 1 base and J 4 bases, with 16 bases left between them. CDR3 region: CATSRGREPGGETQYF. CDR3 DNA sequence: TGTGCCACCAGCAGAGGGCGGGAACCAGGGGGAGAGACCCAGTACTTC.

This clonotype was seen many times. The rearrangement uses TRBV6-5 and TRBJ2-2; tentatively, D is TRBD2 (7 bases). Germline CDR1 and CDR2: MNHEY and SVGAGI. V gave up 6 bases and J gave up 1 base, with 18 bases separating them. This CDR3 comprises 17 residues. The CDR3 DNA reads TGTGCCAGCAGGAACAGGGAGGGCCGGGTGAACACCGGGGAGCTGTTTTTT. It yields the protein CASRNREGRVNTGELFF.

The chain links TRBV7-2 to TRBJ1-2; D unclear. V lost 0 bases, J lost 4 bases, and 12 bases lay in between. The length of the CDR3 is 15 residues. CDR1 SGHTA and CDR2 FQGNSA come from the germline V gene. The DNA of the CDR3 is TGTGCCAGCAGCTTAGCAAAGGGAGTGAGCTATGGCTACACCTTC. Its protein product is CASSLAKGVSYGYTF.

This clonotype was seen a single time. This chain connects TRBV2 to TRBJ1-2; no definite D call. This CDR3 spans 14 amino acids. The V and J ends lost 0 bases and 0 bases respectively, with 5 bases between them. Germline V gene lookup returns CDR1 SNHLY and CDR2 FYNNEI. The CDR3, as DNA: TGTGCCAGCAGTGAAGCGCGCGCTAACTATGGCTACACCTTC. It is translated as CASSEARANYGYTF.

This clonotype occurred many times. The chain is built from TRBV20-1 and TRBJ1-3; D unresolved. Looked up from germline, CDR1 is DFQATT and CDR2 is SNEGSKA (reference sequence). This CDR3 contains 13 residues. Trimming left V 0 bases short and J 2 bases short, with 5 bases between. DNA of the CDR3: TGCAGTGCTAGAGATCTGGCTGGAAACACCATATATTTT. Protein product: CSARDLAGNTIYF.

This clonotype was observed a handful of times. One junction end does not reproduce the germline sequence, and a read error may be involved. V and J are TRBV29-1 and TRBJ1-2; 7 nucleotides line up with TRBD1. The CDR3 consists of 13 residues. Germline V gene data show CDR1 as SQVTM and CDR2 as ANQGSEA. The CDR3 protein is CSVQDRAVYGYTF. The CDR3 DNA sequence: TGCAGCGTTCAAGACAGGGCAGTCTATGGCTACACCTTC.

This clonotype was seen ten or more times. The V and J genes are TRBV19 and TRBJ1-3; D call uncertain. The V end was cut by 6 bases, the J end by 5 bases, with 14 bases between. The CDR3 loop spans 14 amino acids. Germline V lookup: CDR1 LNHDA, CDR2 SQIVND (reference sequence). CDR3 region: CASRNLFSRNTIYF. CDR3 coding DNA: TGTGCCAGTAGAAACTTGTTTTCCCGAAACACCATATATTTT.

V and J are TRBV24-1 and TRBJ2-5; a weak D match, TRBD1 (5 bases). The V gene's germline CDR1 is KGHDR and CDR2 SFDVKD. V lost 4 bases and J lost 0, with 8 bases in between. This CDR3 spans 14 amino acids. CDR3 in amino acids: CATSDARDQETQYF. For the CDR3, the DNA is TGTGCCACCAGTGACGCCAGGGACCAAGAGACCCAGTACTTC.

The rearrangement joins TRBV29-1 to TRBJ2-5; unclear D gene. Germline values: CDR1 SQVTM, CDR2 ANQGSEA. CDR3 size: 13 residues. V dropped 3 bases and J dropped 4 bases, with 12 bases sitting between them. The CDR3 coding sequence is TGCAGCGTTGAGTCCCACCTCCGAGAGACCCAGTACTTC. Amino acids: CSVESHLRETQYF.

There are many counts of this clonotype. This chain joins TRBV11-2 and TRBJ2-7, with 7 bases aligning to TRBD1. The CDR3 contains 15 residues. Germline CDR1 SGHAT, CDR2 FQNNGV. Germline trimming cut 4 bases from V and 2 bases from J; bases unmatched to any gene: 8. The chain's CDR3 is CASSSVQGSPYEQYF. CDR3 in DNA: TGTGCCAGCAGCTCCGTACAGGGGTCGCCCTACGAGCAGTACTTC.

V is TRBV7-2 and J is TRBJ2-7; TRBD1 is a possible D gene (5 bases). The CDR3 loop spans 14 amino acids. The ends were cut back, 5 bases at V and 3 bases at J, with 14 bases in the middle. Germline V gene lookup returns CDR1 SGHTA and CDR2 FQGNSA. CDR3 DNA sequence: TGTGCCAGCAGCCCTACAGGCAGCCTCTACGAGCAGTACTTC. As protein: CASSPTGSLYEQYF.

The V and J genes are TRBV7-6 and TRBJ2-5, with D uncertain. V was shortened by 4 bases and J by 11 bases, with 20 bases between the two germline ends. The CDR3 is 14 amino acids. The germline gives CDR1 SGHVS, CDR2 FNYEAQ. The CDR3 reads CASSSQHGTDTQYF. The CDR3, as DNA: TGTGCCAGCAGCTCCCAACACGGCACAGATACGCAGTACTTC.